This TCR beta chain was observed in a study of blood T cell repertoires in COVID-19. On the study more broadly: Material from acute and convalescent COVID-19 was sourced from the United States, Italy and Spain.

Cohort placement rested on clinical history that participants reported themselves. As originally analysed: Amplifying reference gene primers gave estimates of nucleated cell counts. Assay used: immunoSEQ multiplex PCR; TCRdb lists only in-frame clones, some missing. That table supplies the V and J calls and clone size; D and trimming were determined from the DNA. The sample shows 150,000 to 250,000 clones, around 82% of them seen only once. Trimming took off 6 bases at V and 0 bases at J, with 10 bases between the two ends. CDR1 and CDR2 (germline): SGHTA, FQGTGA. The CDR3 is 14 amino acids. V usage is TRBV7-3 and J usage is TRBJ2-3; possibly TRBD2 for D (6 bases). Sequencing was carried out using PBMCs or T cells enriched from blood (not recorded which). The sequence derives from a man aged 35-49 years who had recovered from COVID-19. Here the CDR3 DNA reads TGTGCCAGCAGTCATGGACTAAGCACAGATACGCAGTATTTT. This codes for CASSHGLSTDTQYF. The full variable domain, its missing parts supplied by reference TRBV7-3 and TRBJ2-3, is GAGVSQTPSNKVTEKGKYVELRCDPISGHTALYWYRQSLGQGPEFLIYFQGTGAADDSGLPNDRFFAVRPEGSVSTLKIQRTERGDSAVYLCASSHGLSTDTQYFGPGTRLTVL.